The clone carrying this T cell receptor beta chain was detected many times. Its antigen is still unknown. This specimen comes from a study of neurological immune-mediated disorders. Libraries used 2 million unsorted PBMCs kept frozen in RNAlater. Study-level points and caveats: None of the CDR3 amino acid sequences in expanded clones turned up in more than one subject, which points to private repertoires in all groups. The most TCR clonal expansion was seen in HTLV-1-associated myelopathy, whereas the least was seen in multiple sclerosis, below the level in healthy controls.

V lost 0 bases, J lost 6 bases, and 14 bases lay in between. This CDR3 has 15 amino acids. Germline-derived CDR1 and CDR2 are SGHAT and FQNNGV. Each CDR3 protein is one row after TCRdb ran MiXCR on the 5' RACE reads. The sample has some 26,000 distinct CDR3 sequences, approximately 6.6% seen once. The sequence derives from a woman aged 45-65 years in good health. The V gene is TRBV11-2, the J gene TRBJ1-2, with unresolved D. The sample taken for sequencing was PBMCs. The CDR3 loop is CASSLEPAVGNGYTF. The CDR3 coding sequence is TGTGCCAGCAGCTTAGAGCCGGCAGTCGGGAATGGCTACACCTTC.